Listed here are 13 T cell receptor beta chains from one sample, sequenced in a study of blood T cell repertoires in COVID-19. TCRdb keeps only in-frame clones here, not all; method: immunoSEQ multiplex PCR. The data hold over 350,000 clones, with approximately 87% observed a single time. The sequenced sample consisted of PBMCs or T cells enriched from blood (not recorded which). The receptors derive from a woman aged 50 to 60 who had recovered from COVID-19.

The chain recombines TRBV20-1 with TRBJ1-3, with D hard to call. Germline values: CDR1 DFQATT, CDR2 SNEGSKA (reference sequence). V lost 4 bases to trimming and J lost 4 bases, with 5 bases between them. CDR3 length: 11 residues. Written as DNA, the CDR3 is TGCAGTGCTATCCTCGGAAACACCATATATTTT. Its translation: CSAILGNTIYF.

This clone was observed once. The V and J genes are TRBV29-1 and TRBJ1-4, with D tentatively TRBD1 (6 bases). The CDR3 runs to 13 residues. Trimming shortened V by 4 bases and J by 1 base, and 7 bases separated the two germline ends. CDR1 is SQVTM and CDR2 is ANQGSEA in the germline V gene. CDR3 region: CSVVGGTNEKLFF. In DNA form, the CDR3 reads TGCAGCGTTGTAGGGGGAACTAATGAAAAACTGTTTTTT.

The CDR3 DNA follows: TGTGCCAGCAGTCCACCACAGGGCTTTGCCTACAATGAGCAGTTCTTC. It specifies CASSPPQGFAYNEQFF. The rearrangement links TRBV27 to TRBJ2-1, with D maybe TRBD1 (6 bases). V lost 5 bases, J lost 2 bases, and 16 bases lay in between. This CDR3 region has 16 residues. The V gene's germline CDR1 is MNHEY and CDR2 SMNVEV (reference sequence).

The chain is built from TRBV11-1 and TRBJ2-1, with 7 bases matching TRBD1. V lost 5 bases and J lost 9; bases outside the gene matches: 13. The CDR3 totals 15 residues. Germline CDR1 is SGHAT and CDR2 is FQDESV (reference sequence). This chain's CDR3 is CASSPGPDRAPEQFF. CDR3 coding DNA: TGTGCCAGCAGCCCAGGCCCCGACAGGGCACCTGAGCAGTTCTTC. Combining the CDR3 with reference TRBV11-1 and TRBJ2-1 gives the whole variable domain EAEVAQSPRYKITEKSQAVAFWCDPISGHATLYWYRQILGQGPELLVQFQDESVVDDSQLPKDRFSAERLKGVDSTLKIQPAELGDSAMYLCASSPGPDRAPEQFFGPGTRLTVL.

The V call is TRBV4-3, the J call TRBJ2-7; TRBD2 matches at 9 bases. The CDR3 runs to 16 residues. Germline values: CDR1 LGHNA, CDR2 YSLEER. The V segment lost 0 bases and the J segment 0 bases; nucleotides outside the gene matches: 3. DNA of the CDR3: TGCGCCAGCAGCCAAGATGCTAGCGGGGCCTCCTACGAGCAGTACTTC. It translates to CASSQDASGASYEQYF.

J is TRBJ2-1 and V is TRBV4-3; D uncertain. Trimming took 1 base from V and 0 from J, leaving 7 bases between them. The CDR3 sequence is 15 residues long. CDR1 is LGHNA, CDR2 YSLEER, per germline. The CDR3 sequence: CASSQVLSSYNEQFF. The CDR3 DNA reads as TGCGCCAGCAGCCAAGTTCTTAGCTCCTACAATGAGCAGTTCTTC.

A single count supports this clone. This chain links TRBV29-1 with TRBJ2-5, with 7 positions matching TRBD2. The CDR3 spans 17 residues. Germline CDR1 is SQVTM and CDR2 is ANQGSEA. V lost 0 bases to trimming and J lost 2 bases; unmatched junction nucleotides: 12. This CDR3 is CSVEDDLQRGPQETQYF. CDR3 DNA: TGCAGCGTTGAAGATGATCTCCAGCGGGGTCCTCAAGAGACCCAGTACTTC. The whole variable domain, remainder taken from reference TRBV29-1 and TRBJ2-5, is SAVISQKPSRDICQRGTSLTIQCQVDSQVTMMFWYRQQPGQSLTLIATANQGSEATYESGFVIDKFPISRPNLTFSTLTVSNMSPEDSSIYLCSVEDDLQRGPQETQYFGPGTRLLVL.

The chain links TRBV19 to TRBJ1-5; tentative D call: TRBD1 (5 bases). The CDR3 has 17 amino acids. V was cut by 2 bases and J by 1 base, with 15 bases left in between. CDR1 and CDR2 from the germline V gene are LNHDA and SQIVND (reference sequence). The CDR3 bases are TGTGCCAGTAGTATACCGGGCTTAGGACACAGCAATCAGCCCCAGCATTTT. Its protein is CASSIPGLGHSNQPQHF.

This chain uses TRBV25-1 with TRBJ2-1; a possible D gene is TRBD1 (5 bases). Trimming left V 6 bases short and J 5 bases short, with 14 bases between. There are 14 residues in the CDR3. In germline, CDR1 is MGHDK, CDR2 SYGVNS. The DNA of the CDR3 is TGTGCCAGCAGACCGGCAGGGTCTCACAATGAGCAGTTCTTC. Protein product: CASRPAGSHNEQFF.

This chain joins TRBV6-5 and TRBJ1-6, with 8 nucleotides matching TRBD1. Trimming at V came to 2 bases and at J to 10 bases, leaving 7 bases not matched to a gene. The CDR3 covers 15 residues. The V gene's germline CDR1 is MNHEY and CDR2 SVGAGI. This CDR3 reads CASSYTGGASSPLHF. DNA for the CDR3: TGTGCCAGCAGTTACACAGGGGGGGCCAGCTCACCCCTCCACTTT.

The CDR3 bases are TGCAGCGTTGAGGGCCAGGGGATGAACACTGAAGCTTTCTTT. Translation gives CSVEGQGMNTEAFF. The rearrangement links TRBV29-1 to TRBJ1-1; a possible D gene is TRBD1 (6 bases). V was clipped by 3 bases and J by 0 bases, with 11 bases between them. Germline CDR1 is SQVTM and CDR2 is ANQGSEA. The CDR3 runs to 14 residues.

The rearrangement uses TRBV4-3 and TRBJ1-4; TRBD1 is a possible D gene (6 bases). The germline V and J ends were trimmed by 1 base and 5 bases, with 17 bases remaining between them. The CDR3 spans 17 residues. Germline V gene data show CDR1 as LGHNA and CDR2 as YSLEER. The CDR3 spells CASSQASSSRGNEKLFF. The CDR3 DNA sequence: TGCGCCAGCAGCCAAGCTTCTTCGTCAAGGGGGAATGAAAAACTGTTTTTT.

This clone was counted only a few times. One end of the junction does not line up with germline, which may come from a read error. This sequence joins TRBV5-1 and TRBJ1-2; D call uncertain. The germline gives CDR1 SGHRS, CDR2 YFSETQ. The CDR3 runs to 14 residues. Here the CDR3 reads CASSRTSGFDGHTF. CDR3 DNA sequence: TGCGCCAGCAGCCGAACCTCAGGTTTTGATGGCCACACCTTC. The entire variable domain, with the rest obtained from reference TRBV5-1 and TRBJ1-2, is as follows: KAGVTQTPRYLIKTRGQQVTLSCSPISGHRSVSWYQQTPGQGLQFLFEYFSETQRNKGNFPGRFSGRQFSNSRSEMNVSTLELGDSALYLCASSRTSGFDGHTFGSGTRLTVV.